The rows below give T cell receptor beta chains drawn from one sample of a study of shared clonotypes between healthy human individuals. Repertoires were generated with immunoSEQ multiplex PCR, while TCRdb's copy carries only in-frame clones and drops some. The sample holds about 1 million clones; about 75% are singletons and the top ten take 1.2% to 1.5%. The sample comprised memory CD4+ T cells sorted from blood. The receptors were sampled from a man aged 18 to 29 in good health. Each CDR3 is given with its conserved first and last residue. Fields, in order: CDR3 DNA, CDR3 protein, J gene, D gene, clone size, V gene. A D gene is named only where the DNA matches it firmly. Clone size is given for some rows only: seen once, a few or many times, or a class if the clone is expanded.

TGTGCCAGCAGCTTGGGGCGTTCCCTCATGAACACTGAAGCTTTCTTT,CASSLGRSLMNTEAFF,TRBJ1-1,.,few,TRBV5-8
TGTGCCAGCAGCTTCGTCCGGTGGGACAGGGTAATAGATACGCAGTATTTT,CASSFVRWDRVIDTQYF,TRBJ2-3,TRBD1,few,TRBV13
TGCGCCAGCAGCCTAGCGGGGGGGACAGATACGCAGTATTTT,CASSLAGGTDTQYF,TRBJ2-3,TRBD2,few,TRBV4-1
TGTGCCAGCAGGAAAGAGGGGACAGGGCACGACGAGCAGTACTTC,CASRKEGTGHDEQYF,TRBJ2-7,TRBD1,.,TRBV2
TGTGCCAGCAGGGGGACCTATAATTCACCCCTCCACTTT,CASRGTYNSPLHF,TRBJ1-6,.,once,TRBV28
TGTGCCTTTCCAGATGCAACTAATGAAAAACTGTTTTTT,CAFPDATNEKLFF,TRBJ1-4,.,few,TRBV30
TGTGCCAGTAGTATAGGAGCCCGTAGCTCCTATAATTCACCCCTCCACTTT,CASSIGARSSYNSPLHF,TRBJ1-6,.,.,TRBV19
TGTGCCAGCAGCTACGACTCAGGGTCAGATACGCAGTATTTT,CASSYDSGSDTQYF,TRBJ2-3,.,.,TRBV5-4
TGCGCCAGCAGCTTGGCCATCATCGCGGGGGTCAGAGAGGAGTATTTT,CASSLAIIAGVREEYF,TRBJ2-3,TRBD2,.,TRBV5-1
TGTGCCAGCAGTCGGACAGGGGGCGCCGGAAAACTGTTTTTT,CASSRTGGAGKLFF,TRBJ1-4,TRBD1,.,TRBV14
TGTGCCAGCAGTGCAGGGGACCATCAGCCCCAGCATTTT,CASSAGDHQPQHF,TRBJ1-5,.,few,TRBV2
TGTGCCTGGGCGAAACGAACAGGGCGGATCACTGAAGCTTTCTTT,CAWAKRTGRITEAFF,TRBJ1-1,.,few,TRBV30
TGCAGCGTTGAGTATCACCTTGGGGAGACCCAGTACTTC,CSVEYHLGETQYF,TRBJ2-5,.,.,TRBV29-1
TGTGCCAGCAGCCCTCGGGGGCGAGGGGGGAATTCACCCCTCCACTTT,CASSPRGRGGNSPLHF,TRBJ1-6,.,once,TRBV5-8
TGTGCCAGCAGCGTACAGGGGGCGTCCTACAATGAGCAGTTCTTC,CASSVQGASYNEQFF,TRBJ2-1,TRBD1,.,TRBV9
TGCGCCAGCAGCACGGGACTCGTGAACACCGGGGAGCTGTTTTTT,CASSTGLVNTGELFF,TRBJ2-2,.,.,TRBV5-1
TGTGCCTGGAATCGTGGGGGGGAGCAGTACTTC,CAWNRGGEQYF,TRBJ2-7,.,.,TRBV30
TGTGCCAGCAGCGTCCCGGGACTAGCGGGGACCGGGGAGCTGTTTTTT,CASSVPGLAGTGELFF,TRBJ2-2,TRBD2,once,TRBV5-4
TGTGCCAGCAGTAAGGACAAAATCCATTACACCTTC,CASSKDKIHYTF,TRBJ1-2,.,.,TRBV6-5
TGTGCCTGGAGTGTATCCGGCCGGGGTGGAAACACCATATATTTT,CAWSVSGRGGNTIYF,TRBJ1-3,.,.,TRBV30
TGTGCCAGCAGTGGTCAGAGGCAGGGCACCGGTGAGCAGTTCTTC,CASSGQRQGTGEQFF,TRBJ2-1,.,.,TRBV2
TGTGCCAGCCTAGCTAGGCAGACGACTGAAGCTTTCTTT,CASLARQTTEAFF,TRBJ1-1,.,.,TRBV5-5
TGCGCCAGCAGGGGTCCGGCGGTTGATAATTCACCCCTCCACTTT,CASRGPAVDNSPLHF,TRBJ1-6,.,.,TRBV5-1
TGTGCCAGCAGCCAGCGCGGGGGTGCTAATGAAAAACTGTTTTTT,CASSQRGGANEKLFF,TRBJ1-4,.,.,TRBV7-3
TGCGCCAGCAGCTTGGATTCGAGGGGAGAGACCCAGTACTTC,CASSLDSRGETQYF,TRBJ2-5,.,.,TRBV5-1
TGTGCCAGCAGCTTGTATCGCGCGGGGACCGTCTACGAGCAGTACTTC,CASSLYRAGTVYEQYF,TRBJ2-7,.,.,TRBV11-2
TGTGCCTGGATATCGTTAGGGGGAGGGGATGGGGCCAACGTCCTGACTTTC,CAWISLGGGDGANVLTF,TRBJ2-6,.,.,TRBV30
TGTGCCAGTACCCCGGACAGGGGTTGGGAGACCCAGTACTTC,CASTPDRGWETQYF,TRBJ2-5,TRBD1,.,TRBV19
TGCGCCAGCAGCTTAGGACAGGGTTTGACCTACGAGCAGTACTTC,CASSLGQGLTYEQYF,TRBJ2-7,TRBD1,.,TRBV5-1
TGTGCCAGCAGCTTGGGGCAATACGAGCAGTACTTC,CASSLGQYEQYF,TRBJ2-7,.,.,TRBV5-6
TGTGCCAGCAGTCAGGGCTCTGGGGCCAACGTCCTGACTTTC,CASSQGSGANVLTF,TRBJ2-6,.,.,TRBV6-4
TGTGCCAGCTCAGCGGGATTAGGGAACACCGGGGAGCTGTTTTTT,CASSAGLGNTGELFF,TRBJ2-2,.,.,TRBV18
TGCGCCAGCAGCCAAACAGGGGGCTGGGGTAACTATGGCTACACCTTC,CASSQTGGWGNYGYTF,TRBJ1-2,TRBD1,.,TRBV4-3
TGTGCCAGCAGTTTGGGATCCACAACTAATGAAAAACTGTTTTTT,CASSLGSTTNEKLFF,TRBJ1-4,.,.,TRBV27
TGTGCCAGCAGTTACTCCCCGGGTACGGATGGCTACACCTTC,CASSYSPGTDGYTF,TRBJ1-2,.,.,TRBV6-5
TGTGCCAGCAGCGCTCGGGTTGGTAATTCACCCCTCCACTTT,CASSARVGNSPLHF,TRBJ1-6,.,.,TRBV14
TGCGCCAGCAGCTTGGATGCGGCAGGGGTGGATGAGCAGTTCTTC,CASSLDAAGVDEQFF,TRBJ2-1,.,.,TRBV5-1
TGCGCCAGCAGCTTGGCCGGGGTTGCGACCTACGAGCAGTACTTC,CASSLAGVATYEQYF,TRBJ2-7,.,.,TRBV5-1
TGTGCCAGCTCACAACAGGGAAACACTGAAGCTTTCTTT,CASSQQGNTEAFF,TRBJ1-1,.,.,TRBV18
TGTGCCAGCGGAAGGACTGGCCAAGAGACCCAGTACTTC,CASGRTGQETQYF,TRBJ2-5,.,.,TRBV11-1
TGTGCCAGCTGCTCACTGGGAGAAGCTTTCTTT,CASCSLGEAFF,TRBJ1-1,.,.,TRBV6-5
TGTGCCGGTCGGGTGTCTGGGGCCAACGTCCTGACTTTC,CAGRVSGANVLTF,TRBJ2-6,.,.,TRBV2
TGTGCCAGCAGCAAACAGGGGTGGAACAATCAGCCCCAGCATTTT,CASSKQGWNNQPQHF,TRBJ1-5,TRBD1,.,TRBV6-1
TGTGCCAGCAGCTTTCAGGACCAAGAGACCCAGTACTTC,CASSFQDQETQYF,TRBJ2-5,.,.,TRBV9
TGCGCCAGCAGCTTTATGACTAGCGGGGGCCCTGAGCAGTACTTC,CASSFMTSGGPEQYF,TRBJ2-7,TRBD2,.,TRBV5-1
TGTGCCAGCAGTTACGGGCTAGCGGGAGCAAATTACGAGCAGTACTTC,CASSYGLAGANYEQYF,TRBJ2-7,TRBD2,.,TRBV6-5
TGTGCTAGTGGTCCGGCCCGGCAGCCGAATCCCAATGAGCAGTTCTTC,CASGPARQPNPNEQFF,TRBJ2-1,.,once,TRBV12-5
TGTGCCTGGAGTGGCACAGGGGGCTACGAGCAGTACTTC,CAWSGTGGYEQYF,TRBJ2-7,TRBD1,.,TRBV30
TGTGCCAGCAGTTCCCCGTGGGACCAAGAGACCCAGTACTTC,CASSSPWDQETQYF,TRBJ2-5,.,.,TRBV9
TGTGCCAGCAGCAAGGGACTAGCGGGCACAGATACGCAGTATTTT,CASSKGLAGTDTQYF,TRBJ2-3,TRBD2,.,TRBV14
TGTGCCAGCAGCGGCGCGTGGTTCCGTAAGTTCGGGCAGTACTTC,CASSGAWFRKFGQYF,TRBJ2-7,.,once,TRBV5-5
TGTGCCAGCAGCCAAGAGGCGGTGAACACTGAAGCTTTCTTT,CASSQEAVNTEAFF,TRBJ1-1,.,.,TRBV14
TGTGCCAGCAGTTATTTGGGGAACACCGGGGAGCTGTTTTTT,CASSYLGNTGELFF,TRBJ2-2,.,.,TRBV28
TGTGCCAGCAGTGAAGTTTCCGGGACTAGCGGGAGTGAGCAGTTCTTC,CASSEVSGTSGSEQFF,TRBJ2-1,TRBD2,.,TRBV25-1
TGTGCCTCCACCCCAGGGAAGGATGAAAAACTGTTTTTT,CASTPGKDEKLFF,TRBJ1-4,.,.,TRBV10-3
TGTGCCAGCAGTCATCGGGGGCAGGATGGCTACACCTTC,CASSHRGQDGYTF,TRBJ1-2,.,.,TRBV6-1
TGTGCCAGCAACCAGGGACGATCCTTATACAATGAGCAGTTCTTC,CASNQGRSLYNEQFF,TRBJ2-1,.,.,TRBV5-8
TGTGCCTCGGCCGGGAGCTCCTACAATGAGCAGTTCTTC,CASAGSSYNEQFF,TRBJ2-1,.,.,TRBV10-3